The T cell receptor (beta chain) under discussion was sequenced for a study of long-term antiretroviral therapy in people with HIV. Looking at the study overall: The earliest samples came from an era when ART typically awaited falling CD4 counts.

Findings and limits, study-wide: Subsequent to ART, diversity was augmented yet persisted below that of transplant donor controls.

Sequencing used immunoSEQ v3.0 at survey level. Profiling relied on immunoSEQ multiplex PCR, and the TCRdb table lists in-frame clones only, not all of them. In the table there are about 25,000 clones, approximately 85% of which are singletons. Points on this clone: Its antigen is undetermined.

Germline V CDR1 and CDR2: MNHNS, SASEGT. Losses at the gene ends were 7 bases for V and 10 bases for J; bases not matched to a gene: 12. The CDR3 is made up of 14 amino acids. The material sequenced was unsorted PBMCs, taken 2.9 years after starting antiretroviral therapy. The clonotype originates from a man between 45 and 60 years old with HIV. The V call is TRBV6-1, the J call TRBJ2-1, with 8 bases fitting TRBD1. CDR3: CASTGTGEAREQFF. The CDR3 coding sequence is TGTGCCAGCACCGGGACAGGTGAGGCCAGGGAGCAGTTCTTC.